These T cell receptor beta chains were read from a single sample in a study of blood T cell repertoires in COVID-19. The protocol was immunoSEQ multiplex PCR, while the TCRdb copy is restricted to in-frame clones and leaves out a portion. The table lists tens of thousands of clones, roughly 79% of them singletons. Sequenced sample: peripheral blood. These receptors originate from a man aged 80 or over with acute or convalescent COVID-19. The CDR3 runs from the conserved cysteine through the conserved F or W. D genes are given only for firm matches. A row's size may be missing; if present it is once, few, many or a size class.

V,D,size,J,DNA,CDR3
TRBV29-1,.,.,TRBJ1-2,TGCAGCGTTGCAGGGATAGGTGGCTACACCTTC,CSVAGIGGYTF
TRBV7-3,.,.,TRBJ2-2,TGTGCCAGCAGCCCAAACGGACAGACGAACACCGGGGAGCTGTTTTTT,CASSPNGQTNTGELFF
TRBV6-5,TRBD2,.,TRBJ2-7,TGTGCCAGCCGGAGAAGCGCTAGCGGACCCTACGAGCAGTACTTC,CASRRSASGPYEQYF
TRBV19,TRBD2,few,TRBJ2-2,TGTGCCAGTAGTCCGACCGCTAGCGGAATTGCCGGGGAGCTGTTTTTT,CASSPTASGIAGELFF
TRBV4-1,.,.,TRBJ1-6,TGCGCCAGCAGCCTTCTACAGGGCAGCAATTCACCCCTCCACTTT,CASSLLQGSNSPLHF
TRBV3-1/TRBV3-2,TRBD1,.,TRBJ1-5,TGTGCCAGCAGCCTAATGACAGGGGCTCAGCCCCAGCATTTT,CASSLMTGAQPQHF
TRBV28,TRBD2,.,TRBJ2-1,TGTGCCAGCAGTTTTAGGTCGGGGACTAGCGGGAGTGGTGAGCAGTTCTTC,CASSFRSGTSGSGEQFF
TRBV5-1,.,.,TRBJ1-2,TGCGCCAGCAGGGCCACCAGTTCTGGCTACACCTTC,CASRATSSGYTF
TRBV7-9,TRBD1,.,TRBJ1-1,TGTGCCAGCAGCTTAGTTGGGACAGGGGGAGCTTTCTTT,CASSLVGTGGAFF
TRBV30,TRBD2,.,TRBJ2-7,TGTGCCTGGAGTGTACTCAGCGGGGGATACTCCTACGAGCAGTACTTC,CAWSVLSGGYSYEQYF
TRBV5-1,TRBD1,once,TRBJ2-1,TGCGCCACCACCCGGACAGGGGGAGAAAATGAGCAGTTCTTC,CATTRTGGENEQFF
TRBV6-5,TRBD1,.,TRBJ2-4,TGTGCCAGCAGGCGGACAGGGCTAGCCAAAAACATTCAGTACTTC,CASRRTGLAKNIQYF
TRBV6-2/TRBV6-3,TRBD2,once,TRBJ2-7,TGTGCCAGCAGTTACTCCCCCCGCGGTCTAGCGGGTAGGGGGTACGAGCAGTACTTC,CASSYSPRGLAGRGYEQYF
TRBV19,.,.,TRBJ2-1,TGTGCCAGTGGAGGCTATCGGCGGTCCTACAATGAGCAGTTCTTC,CASGGYRRSYNEQFF
TRBV5-6,.,once,TRBJ1-2,TGTGCCAGCAGCTTGGTCGGCCGGAGGACCTATGGCTACACCTTC,CASSLVGRRTYGYTF
TRBV18,.,.,TRBJ2-1,TGTGCCAGCTCACCAATCGCAGGGGATGGAATCGCCTACAATGAGCAGTTCTTC,CASSPIAGDGIAYNEQFF
TRBV29-1,.,.,TRBJ2-1,TGCAGCGTTGAACCTAGCTCTGAGCAGTTCTTC,CSVEPSSEQFF
TRBV11-3,TRBD1,.,TRBJ2-1,TGTGCCAGCAGCTTACAGACGCACAGGGGGGACAATGAGCAGTTCTTC,CASSLQTHRGDNEQFF
TRBV25-1,TRBD2,once,TRBJ2-1,TGTGCCAGCAGACTCACTAGCGGGAGGGCCGATGAGCAGTTCTTC,CASRLTSGRADEQFF
TRBV19,TRBD2,many,TRBJ2-3,TGTGCCAGTAGTCGGACTAGCGGGTCCAACACAGATACGCAGTATTTT,CASSRTSGSNTDTQYF
TRBV28,TRBD1,.,TRBJ2-3,TGTGCCAGCAGTTCACTTTTGGGACAGGGTCGGACAGATACGCAGTATTTT,CASSSLLGQGRTDTQYF
TRBV27,TRBD1,once,TRBJ1-6,TGTGCCAGCAGTGTTTCTCCGTCAGGGGGGAGTGGTTCACCCCTCCACTTT,CASSVSPSGGSGSPLHF
TRBV19,TRBD2,.,TRBJ2-6,TGTGCCAGTAGTATCCTAAGACTAGCGGAATCTGGGGCCAACGTCCTGACTTTC,CASSILRLAESGANVLTF
TRBV2,.,.,TRBJ1-1,TGTGCCGCCGGGGGACTCCGCACTGAAGCTTTCTTT,CAAGGLRTEAFF